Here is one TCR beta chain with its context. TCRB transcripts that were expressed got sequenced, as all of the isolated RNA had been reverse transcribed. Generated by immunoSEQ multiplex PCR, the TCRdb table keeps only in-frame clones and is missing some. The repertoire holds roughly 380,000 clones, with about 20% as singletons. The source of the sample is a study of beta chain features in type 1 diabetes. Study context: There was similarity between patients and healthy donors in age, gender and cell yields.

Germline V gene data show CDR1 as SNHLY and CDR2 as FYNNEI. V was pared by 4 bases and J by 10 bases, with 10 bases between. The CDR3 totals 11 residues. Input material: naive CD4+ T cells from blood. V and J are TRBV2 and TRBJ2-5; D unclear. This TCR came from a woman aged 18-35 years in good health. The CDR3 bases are TGTGCCAGCAGTGGTGAGAGGAGCCAGTACTTC. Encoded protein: CASSGERSQYF.